This T cell receptor beta chain is drawn from a study of identical twins. General study results and limits: High-abundance cord blood beta clonotypes had fewer insertions; memory repertoires showed none.

On this clonotype itself: Its antigen is unknown.

Template switching introduced a universal primer site, and the cDNA bore unique molecular identifiers. One entry per CDR3 protein results from TCRdb running MiXCR on the 5' RACE reads. The sample includes approximately 680,000 distinct CDR3 sequences, under 8.5% of them seen just once. Germline CDR1 reads LGHDT; CDR2 reads YNNKEL (reference sequence). The CDR3 is made up of 18 amino acids. V lost 0 bases to trimming and J lost 0 bases; unmatched junction nucleotides: 7. Separately, the same data were catalogued under a study of yellow fever vaccine responses in identical twins.

The TCR originated in a woman between 18 and 30 years old in good health. Material for sequencing was PBMCs. The chain carries TRBV3-1 and TRBJ2-1; TRBD2 matches at 8 bases. As DNA, the CDR3 is TGTGCCAGCAGCCAAGATTCTTCGGGGGGGAACTCCTACAATGAGCAGTTCTTC. Its translation: CASSQDSSGGNSYNEQFF.